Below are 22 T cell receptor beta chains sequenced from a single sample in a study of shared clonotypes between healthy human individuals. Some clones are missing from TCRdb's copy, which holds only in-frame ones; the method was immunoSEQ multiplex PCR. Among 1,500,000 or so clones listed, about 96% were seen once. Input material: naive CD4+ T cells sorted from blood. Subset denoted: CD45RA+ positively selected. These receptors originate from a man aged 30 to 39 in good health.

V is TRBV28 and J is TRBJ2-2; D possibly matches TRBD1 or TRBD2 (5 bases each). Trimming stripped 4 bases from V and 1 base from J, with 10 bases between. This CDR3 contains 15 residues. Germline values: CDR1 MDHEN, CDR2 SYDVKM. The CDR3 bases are TGTGCCAGCAGTTCCGTGGGGGAGAACACCGGGGAGCTGTTTTTT. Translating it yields CASSSVGENTGELFF.

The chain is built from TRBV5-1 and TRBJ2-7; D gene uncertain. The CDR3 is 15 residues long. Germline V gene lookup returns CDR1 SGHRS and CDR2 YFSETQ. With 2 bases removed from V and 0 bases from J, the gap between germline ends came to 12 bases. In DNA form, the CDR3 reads TGCGCCAGCAGCTTTTTTCACAGCACCTCCTACGAGCAGTACTTC. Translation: CASSFFHSTSYEQYF.

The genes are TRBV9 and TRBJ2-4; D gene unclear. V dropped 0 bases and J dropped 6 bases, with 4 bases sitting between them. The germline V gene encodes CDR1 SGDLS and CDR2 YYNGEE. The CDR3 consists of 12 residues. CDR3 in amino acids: CASSVDANIQYF. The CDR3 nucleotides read TGTGCCAGCAGCGTAGATGCAAACATTCAGTACTTC.

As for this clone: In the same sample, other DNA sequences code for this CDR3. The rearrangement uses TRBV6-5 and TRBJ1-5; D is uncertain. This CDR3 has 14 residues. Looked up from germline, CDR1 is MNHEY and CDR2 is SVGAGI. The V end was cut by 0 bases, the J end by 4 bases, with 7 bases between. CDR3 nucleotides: TGTGCCAGCAGTTACTCGCCGGGTAATCAGCCCCAGCATTTT. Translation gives CASSYSPGNQPQHF.

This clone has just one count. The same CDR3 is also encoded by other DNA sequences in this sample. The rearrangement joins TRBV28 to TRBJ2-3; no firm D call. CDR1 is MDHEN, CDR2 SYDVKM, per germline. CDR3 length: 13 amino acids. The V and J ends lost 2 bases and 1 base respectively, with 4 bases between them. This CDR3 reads CASSLGRTDTQYF. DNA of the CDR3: TGTGCCAGCAGTTTAGGACGCACAGATACGCAGTATTTT.

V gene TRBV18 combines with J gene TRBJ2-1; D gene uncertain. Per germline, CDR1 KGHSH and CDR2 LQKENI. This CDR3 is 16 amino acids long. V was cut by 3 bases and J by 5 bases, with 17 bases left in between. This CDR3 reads CASSPPSRAWDNEQFF. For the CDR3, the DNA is TGTGCCAGCTCACCTCCGTCTAGGGCCTGGGACAATGAGCAGTTCTTC.

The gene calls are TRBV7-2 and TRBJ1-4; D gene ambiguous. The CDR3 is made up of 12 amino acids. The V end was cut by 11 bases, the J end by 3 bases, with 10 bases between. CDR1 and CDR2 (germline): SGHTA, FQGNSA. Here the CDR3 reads CACGQPNEKLFF. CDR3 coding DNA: TGTGCCTGTGGGCAACCTAATGAAAAACTGTTTTTT.

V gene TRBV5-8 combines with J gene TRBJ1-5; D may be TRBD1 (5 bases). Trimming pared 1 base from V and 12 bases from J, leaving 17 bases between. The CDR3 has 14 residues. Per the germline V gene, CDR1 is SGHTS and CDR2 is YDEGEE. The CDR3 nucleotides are TGTGCCAGCAGCTTGAACCGGGTCAGGAGGGGCCAGCATTTT. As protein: CASSLNRVRRGQHF.

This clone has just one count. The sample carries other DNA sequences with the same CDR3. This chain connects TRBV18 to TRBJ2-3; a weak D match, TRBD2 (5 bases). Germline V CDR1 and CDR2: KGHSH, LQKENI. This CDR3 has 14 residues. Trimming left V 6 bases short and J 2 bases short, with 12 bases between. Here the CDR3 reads CASSPTRATDTQYF. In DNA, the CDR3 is TGTGCCAGCTCCCCAACTAGAGCCACAGATACGCAGTATTTT.

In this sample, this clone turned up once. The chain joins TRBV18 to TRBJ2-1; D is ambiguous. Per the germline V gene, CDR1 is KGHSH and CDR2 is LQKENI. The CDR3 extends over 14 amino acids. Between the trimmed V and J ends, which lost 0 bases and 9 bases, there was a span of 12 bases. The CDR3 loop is CASSPPYNLREQFF. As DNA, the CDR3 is TGTGCCAGCTCACCACCATACAACTTACGTGAGCAGTTCTTC. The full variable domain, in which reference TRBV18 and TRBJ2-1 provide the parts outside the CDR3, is NAGVMQNPRHLVRRRGQEARLRCSPMKGHSHVYWYRQLPEEGLKFMVYLQKENIIDESGMPKERFSAEFPKEGPSILRIQQVVRGDSAAYFCASSPPYNLREQFFGPGTRLTVL.

CDR3 sequence: CASSVCLFF. The CDR3 DNA sequence: TGTGCCAGCAGCGTCTGTTTGTTCTTC. The J gene is TRBJ2-1, the V gene TRBV9; D remains ambiguous. The CDR3 is made up of 9 amino acids. Germline-derived CDR1 and CDR2 are SGDLS and YYNGEE. V was cut by 2 bases and J by 15 bases, with 6 bases left in between.

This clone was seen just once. CDR3 nucleotides: TGTGCCAGCAAAATCTTCCGGGACGGATACAATGAGCAGTTCTTC. It translates to CASKIFRDGYNEQFF. This chain joins TRBV27 and TRBJ2-1, with D perhaps matching TRBD1 or TRBD2 (5 bases each). This CDR3 is 15 amino acids long. The germline V gene has CDR1 MNHEY and CDR2 SMNVEV (reference sequence). Trimming pared 7 bases from V and 4 bases from J, leaving 17 bases between.

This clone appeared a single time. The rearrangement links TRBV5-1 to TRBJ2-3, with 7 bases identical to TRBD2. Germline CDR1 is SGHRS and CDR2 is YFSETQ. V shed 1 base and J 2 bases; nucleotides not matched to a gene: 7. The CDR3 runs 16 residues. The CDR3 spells CASSLFGGRDTDTQYF. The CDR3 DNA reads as TGCGCCAGCAGCTTGTTTGGTGGGAGGGACACAGATACGCAGTATTTT.

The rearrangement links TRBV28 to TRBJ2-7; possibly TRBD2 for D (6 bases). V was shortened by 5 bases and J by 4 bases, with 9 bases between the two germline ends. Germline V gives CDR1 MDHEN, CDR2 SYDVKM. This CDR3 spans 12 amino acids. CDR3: CASSRRVYEQYF. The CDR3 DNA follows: TGTGCCAGCAGTAGGAGGGTATACGAGCAGTACTTC.

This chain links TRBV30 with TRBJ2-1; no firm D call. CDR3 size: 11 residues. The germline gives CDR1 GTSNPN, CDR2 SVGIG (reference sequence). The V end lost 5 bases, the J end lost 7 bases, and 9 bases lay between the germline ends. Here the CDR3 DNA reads TGTGCCTGGGGCCAGAGTAATGAGCAGTTCTTC. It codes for CAWGQSNEQFF.

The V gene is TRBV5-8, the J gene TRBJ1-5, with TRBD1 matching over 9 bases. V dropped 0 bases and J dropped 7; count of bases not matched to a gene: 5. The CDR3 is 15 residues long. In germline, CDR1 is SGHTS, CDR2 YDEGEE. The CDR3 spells CASSLGDRVHQPQHF. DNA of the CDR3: TGTGCCAGCAGCTTGGGGGACAGGGTGCACCAGCCCCAGCATTTT.

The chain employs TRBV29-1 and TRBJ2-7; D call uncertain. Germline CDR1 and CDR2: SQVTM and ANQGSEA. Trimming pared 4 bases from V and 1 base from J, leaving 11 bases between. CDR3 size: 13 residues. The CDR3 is CSVASGTSYEQYF. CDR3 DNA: TGCAGCGTTGCCTCCGGCACATCCTACGAGCAGTACTTC.

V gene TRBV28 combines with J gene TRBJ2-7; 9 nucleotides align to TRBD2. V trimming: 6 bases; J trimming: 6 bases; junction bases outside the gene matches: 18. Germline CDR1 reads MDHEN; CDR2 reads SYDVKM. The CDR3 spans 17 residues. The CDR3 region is CASSDRLLAGARAEQYF. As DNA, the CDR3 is TGTGCCAGCAGCGACAGGCTTTTAGCGGGAGCTAGGGCCGAGCAGTACTTC.

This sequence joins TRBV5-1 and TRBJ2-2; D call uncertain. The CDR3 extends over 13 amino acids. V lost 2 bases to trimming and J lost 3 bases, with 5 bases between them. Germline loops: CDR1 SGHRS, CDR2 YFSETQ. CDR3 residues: CASSFMDTGELFF. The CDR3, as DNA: TGCGCCAGCAGCTTCATGGACACCGGGGAGCTGTTTTTT.

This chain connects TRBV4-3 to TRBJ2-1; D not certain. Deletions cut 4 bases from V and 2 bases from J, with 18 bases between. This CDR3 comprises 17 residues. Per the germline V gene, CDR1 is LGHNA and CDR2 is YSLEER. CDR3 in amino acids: CASSPNGALAPYNEQFF. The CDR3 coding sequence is TGCGCCAGCAGCCCGAACGGCGCCCTGGCACCCTACAATGAGCAGTTCTTC.

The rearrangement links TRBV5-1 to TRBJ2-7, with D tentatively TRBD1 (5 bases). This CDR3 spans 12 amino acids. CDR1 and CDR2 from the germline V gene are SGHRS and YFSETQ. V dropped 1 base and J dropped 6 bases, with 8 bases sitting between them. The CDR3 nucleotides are TGCGCCAGCAGCTTGACAGGTCCCGAGCAGTACTTC. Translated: CASSLTGPEQYF.

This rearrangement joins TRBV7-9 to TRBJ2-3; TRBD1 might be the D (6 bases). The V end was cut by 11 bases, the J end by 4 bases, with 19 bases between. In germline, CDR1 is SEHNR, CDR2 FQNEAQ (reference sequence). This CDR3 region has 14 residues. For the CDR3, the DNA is TGTGCCGTCTCTCACACACAGGGATCAGATACGCAGTATTTT. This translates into CAVSHTQGSDTQYF.